Below, 19 T cell receptor beta chains from the same sample are listed, as sequenced in a study of T-cell reconstitution after alpha-beta-depleted transplantation in children. This sample's TCRbeta library carried unique molecular identifier barcodes. TCRdb re-analysed the PCR reads in MiXCR, keeping a single row per CDR3 protein. This sample has roughly 790,000 distinct CDR3 sequences; roughly 15% occur once, and the top ten carry around 4.5%. Sequencing was performed on PBMCs, mostly from graft donor cells, taken 360 days after TCRalphabeta/CD19-depleted stem cell transplant. These receptors were collected from a male patient younger than 18 who had a stem cell transplant for acute lymphoblastic leukemia, so the T cells may come from the graft donor.

This clonotype was counted only a few times. V usage is TRBV29-1 and J usage is TRBJ2-3, with D perhaps TRBD2 (6 bases). The V gene lost 6 bases and the J gene lost 1 base, with 11 bases spanning the gap. Germline loops: CDR1 SQVTM, CDR2 ANQGSEA. This CDR3 is 13 amino acids long. The DNA of the CDR3 is TGCAGCGTGGGGCGCGGGGGCACAGATACGCAGTATTTT. It encodes CSVGRGGTDTQYF.

The chain is built from TRBV7-8 and TRBJ2-2; D ambiguous. Germline CDR1 is SGHVS and CDR2 is FQNEAQ. V was clipped by 5 bases and J by 0 bases, with 7 bases between them. The CDR3 consists of 14 residues. The CDR3 coding sequence is TGTGCCAGCAGCACCCGTGCGAACACCGGGGAGCTGTTTTTT. Amino acids: CASSTRANTGELFF.

This clonotype has at least ten counts. This chain uses TRBV24-1 with TRBJ2-3; D remains ambiguous. Trimming removed 2 bases at V and 4 bases at J, with 6 bases between. The CDR3 is 13 residues long. The germline CDR1 and CDR2 sequences are KGHDR and SFDVKD. CDR3 bases: TGTGCCACCAGTGATTCTTCGTCAGATACGCAGTATTTT. As protein: CATSDSSSDTQYF.

The gene calls are TRBV6-7 and TRBJ2-7, with 14 bases identical to TRBD2. TRBV6-7 is recorded as an ORF, its role being uncertain. The CDR3 covers 17 residues. Germline trimming cut 5 bases from V and 2 bases from J; bases unmatched to any gene: 8. The CDR3 region has the DNA TGTGCCAGCAGTCCCGGGACTAGCGGGAGACTAACCTACGAGCAGTACTTC. Amino acids: CASSPGTSGRLTYEQYF.

This clonotype was recorded a few times. The chain uses TRBV10-3 and TRBJ2-7, with 10 positions matching TRBD1. V gave up 5 bases and J gave up 5 bases; unmatched junction bases: 9. This CDR3 is 15 amino acids long. Per the germline V gene, CDR1 is ENHRY and CDR2 is SYGVKD. CDR3 DNA sequence: TGTGCCATCAGTTTCCTAAGACAGGGGGCACACGAGCAGTACTTC. Amino acid sequence: CAISFLRQGAHEQYF.

This clonotype was counted a few times. This rearrangement joins TRBV5-4 to TRBJ1-1; the D is unclear. V shed 1 base and J shed 4 bases, with 11 bases lying between them. The CDR3 length is 14 residues. Germline V gene data show CDR1 as SGHNT and CDR2 as YYREEE (reference sequence). The DNA for the CDR3 is TGTGCCAGCAGCTTGTTCCCCCCGCGCACTGAAGCTTTCTTT. It specifies CASSLFPPRTEAFF.

The rearrangement joins TRBV6-5 to TRBJ2-7; maybe TRBD2 (6 bases). Germline CDR1 reads MNHEY; CDR2 reads SVGAGI. Trimming took 4 bases from V and 0 from J, leaving 13 bases between them. This CDR3 has 15 amino acids. The CDR3 region has the DNA TGTGCCAGCAGTTTGTTAGCGGCGAGCTCCTACGAGCAGTACTTC. This gives the protein CASSLLAASSYEQYF.

In its sample, this clonotype was seen many times. The rearrangement joins TRBV28 to TRBJ2-4; D might be TRBD2 (5 bases). The CDR3 extends over 14 amino acids. With 3 bases removed from V and 8 bases from J, the gap between germline ends came to 14 bases. Germline V CDR1 and CDR2: MDHEN, SYDVKM. Here the CDR3 reads CASSLNVGSDIQYF. CDR3 DNA: TGTGCCAGCAGTTTGAACGTGGGTAGCGACATTCAGTACTTC.

In DNA, the CDR3 is TGTGCCAGCATTCCATCGGGACCTCTCCTCACAGATACGCAGTATTTT. Its translation: CASIPSGPLLTDTQYF. V and J are TRBV2 and TRBJ2-3; the D call may be TRBD1 or TRBD2 (5 bases each). The CDR3 contains 16 residues. CDR1 is SNHLY, CDR2 FYNNEI, per germline. The V and J ends lost 7 bases and 2 bases respectively, with 19 bases between them.

The gene calls are TRBV20-1 and TRBJ1-2, with no clear D. Per the germline V gene, CDR1 is DFQATT and CDR2 is SNEGSKA (reference sequence). This CDR3 has 13 residues. Trimming shortened V by 3 bases and J by 3 bases, and 11 bases separated the two germline ends. Written as DNA, the CDR3 is TGCAGTGCTAGCCCGGATGGTTACTATGGCTACACCTTC. Encoded protein: CSASPDGYYGYTF.

The CDR3 protein is CASRVRMAPNEKLFF. CDR3 nucleotides: TGTGCCAGCAGGGTACGCATGGCACCTAATGAAAAACTGTTTTTT. The chain links TRBV12-3 or TRBV12-4 to TRBJ1-4; D gene unclear. The CDR3 runs to 15 residues. Trimming removed 6 bases at V and 3 bases at J, with 14 bases between.

A few counts support this clonotype. The chain recombines TRBV7-9 with TRBJ2-3; D assignment may be TRBD1 or TRBD2 (5 bases each). CDR3 length: 15 amino acids. Trimming pared 1 base from V and 0 bases from J, leaving 8 bases between. The germline V gene has CDR1 SEHNR and CDR2 FQNEAQ (reference sequence). The CDR3 reads CASSLGWDSTDTQYF. The CDR3 coding sequence is TGTGCCAGCAGCTTAGGGTGGGACAGCACAGATACGCAGTATTTT.

This clonotype came up a few times. The chain recombines TRBV7-3 with TRBJ1-1; 8 bases align to TRBD1. This CDR3 comprises 20 residues. V dropped 4 bases and J dropped 0; count of bases not matched to a gene: 19. Germline CDR1 SGHTA, CDR2 FQGTGA. Here the CDR3 DNA reads TGTGCCAGCAGCTCGAGCCCCGGACAGGGCAAACTCATCATGAACACTGAAGCTTTCTTT. Translating it yields CASSSSPGQGKLIMNTEAFF.

This clonotype was detected only a few times. CDR3 sequence reads: CASSLMRTSGTDTQYF. DNA for the CDR3: TGTGCCAGCAGCTTAATGCGTACTAGCGGTACAGATACGCAGTATTTT. J is TRBJ2-3 and V is TRBV7-3, with 8 bases aligning to TRBD2. The V and J ends lost 1 base and 3 bases, in that order; junction bases with no gene match: 6. The CDR3 runs to 16 residues. Germline CDR1 SGHTA, CDR2 FQGTGA.

The rearrangement joins TRBV20-1 to TRBJ2-3; 9 bases align to TRBD2. V shed 5 bases and J 6 bases; nucleotides not matched to a gene: 12. Germline CDR1 is DFQATT and CDR2 is SNEGSKA (reference sequence). The CDR3 covers 15 residues. In DNA, the CDR3 is TGCAGTGCTCCAGGACTAGCGAGGACACGGGATACGCAGTATTTT. It codes for CSAPGLARTRDTQYF.

V is TRBV5-1 and J is TRBJ2-2; 9 bases fit TRBD2. The CDR3 has 16 amino acids. The junction had 4 bases not matched to a gene; V was cut back by 3 bases and J by 1 base. Germline V gives CDR1 SGHRS, CDR2 YFSETQ. CDR3 nucleotides: TGCGCCAGCAGCTCCGGGACTAGCTGGAACACCGGGGAGCTGTTTTTT. This translates into CASSSGTSWNTGELFF.

In this sample, this clonotype turned up many times. V is TRBV12-3 or TRBV12-4 and J is TRBJ2-1; no firm D call. Trimming took 5 bases from V and 10 from J, leaving 15 bases between them. CDR3 size: 13 residues. CDR3 sequence reads: CASSRNLPREQFF. In DNA form, the CDR3 reads TGTGCCAGCAGTCGGAACCTCCCCAGAGAGCAGTTCTTC.

This clonotype was observed a handful of times. This chain uses TRBV4-1 with TRBJ2-7; possibly TRBD1 for D (6 bases). Germline V gene data show CDR1 as MGHRA and CDR2 as YSYEKL. This CDR3 has 14 amino acids. V shed 2 bases and J shed 6 bases, with 14 bases lying between them. CDR3 sequence: CASSQTTGIREQYF. The DNA for the CDR3 is TGCGCCAGCAGCCAAACTACAGGGATTCGCGAGCAGTACTTC.

The V call is TRBV4-1, the J call TRBJ2-7, with TRBD1 matching over 8 bases. Trimming removed 4 bases from V and 5 bases from J; junction bases left unmatched: 7. The germline V gene has CDR1 MGHRA and CDR2 YSYEKL. The CDR3 is 14 amino acids. The CDR3 DNA is TGCGCCAGCAGCCTCGGACAGGGAATCGACGAGCAGTACTTC. It codes for CASSLGQGIDEQYF.